These 24 T cell receptor beta chains share one sample of origin, sequenced in a study of beta chain features in type 1 diabetes. The sequenced template was cDNA made from the entire isolated RNA. Profiling relied on immunoSEQ multiplex PCR, and the TCRdb table lists in-frame clones only, not all of them. The data show about 140,000 clones, roughly 10% seen once. The sample consisted of central memory CD4+ T cells from blood. Receptors originate from a woman in her forties in good health.

This clone occurred a few times. The chain has TRBV6-4 and TRBJ1-1, with D tentatively TRBD1 (5 bases). The CDR3 covers 13 residues. The V and J ends lost 10 bases and 5 bases respectively, with 17 bases between them. In germline, CDR1 is MRHNA, CDR2 SNTAGT. CDR3 bases: TGTGCCACCTCGACAGAGGCGGGGACTGAAGCTTTCTTT. Encoded protein: CATSTEAGTEAFF.

CDR3 region: CASSYGGTGVSYEQYF. In DNA, the CDR3 is TGTGCCAGCAGTTACGGAGGGACAGGGGTCTCCTACGAGCAGTACTTC. The rearrangement links TRBV6-5 to TRBJ2-7, with TRBD1 matching over 10 bases. This CDR3 comprises 16 residues. Germline V gene lookup returns CDR1 MNHEY and CDR2 SVGAGI. With 2 bases clipped from V and 0 bases from J, the junction kept 4 bases outside the gene matches.

This clone has only a few counts. The gene calls are TRBV6-5 and TRBJ1-3; D ambiguous. Deletions cut 10 bases from V and 0 bases from J, with 7 bases between. This CDR3 has 12 amino acids. Germline V lookup: CDR1 MNHEY, CDR2 SVGAGI. This CDR3 reads CATSSSGNTIYF. The CDR3 coding sequence is TGTGCCACCAGCAGCTCTGGAAACACCATATATTTT.

This chain links TRBV10-3 with TRBJ2-7, with 9 bases lining up with TRBD1. Germline CDR1 and CDR2: ENHRY and SYGVKD. This CDR3 comprises 16 residues. Losses at the gene ends were 6 bases for V and 0 bases for J; bases not matched to a gene: 9. In nucleotides, the CDR3 is TGTGCCATCAGCGGACCAGGACAGGGGCTCTCCTACGAGCAGTACTTC. Protein sequence: CAISGPGQGLSYEQYF.

The chain joins TRBV11-2 to TRBJ2-3, with 10 bases that match TRBD2. This CDR3 is built from 17 residues. The J segment lost 3 bases and the V segment lost 6 bases, leaving 12 bases of the junction unmatched. Per the germline V gene, CDR1 is SGHAT and CDR2 is FQNNGV. For the CDR3, the DNA is TGTGCCAGCAGTACCCTAGGACTAGCGGTATTGACAGATACGCAGTATTTT. It yields the protein CASSTLGLAVLTDTQYF.

This clone was seen ten or more times. The V and J genes are TRBV5-1 and TRBJ2-5; D is perhaps TRBD2 (5 bases). Trimming removed 4 bases from V and 4 bases from J, with 14 bases in between. CDR1 SGHRS and CDR2 YFSETQ come from the germline V gene. This CDR3 is 14 amino acids long. The CDR3 loop is CASSARSGRETQYF. CDR3 bases: TGCGCCAGCAGCGCGCGCAGCGGCCGAGAGACCCAGTACTTC.

The chain combines TRBV10-1 with TRBJ2-7; TRBD1 might be the D (6 bases). Germline-derived CDR1 and CDR2 are WNHNN and SYGVQD (reference sequence). V was cut by 3 bases and J by 3 bases, with 6 bases left in between. The CDR3 extends over 12 amino acids. CDR3 sequence reads: CASSDRGYEQYF. The DNA for the CDR3 is TGCGCCAGCAGTGACAGGGGCTACGAGCAGTACTTC.

This clone was picked up a small number of times. The J gene is TRBJ2-1, the V gene TRBV5-1; D may be TRBD2 (6 bases). CDR3 length: 16 residues. Germline V gene lookup returns CDR1 SGHRS and CDR2 YFSETQ. V lost 0 bases to trimming and J lost 5 bases, with 15 bases between them. The CDR3 DNA is TGCGCCAGCAGCTTGGTTGCGGGGAGTGCTAACAATGAGCAGTTCTTC. It translates to CASSLVAGSANNEQFF.

This clone has more than one count but fewer than ten. This rearrangement joins TRBV2 to TRBJ2-6, with TRBD2 identical over 7 bases. The CDR3 is 18 residues long. Germline trimming cut 3 bases from V and 2 bases from J; bases unmatched to any gene: 10. CDR1 and CDR2 (germline): SNHLY, FYNNEI. CDR3 in DNA: TGTGCCAGCAGTGAGTCTGCAGCGGGGTCGACTGGGGCCAACGTCCTGACTTTC. It yields the protein CASSESAAGSTGANVLTF.

This clone was recorded a few times. J is TRBJ2-1 and V is TRBV5-4; TRBD2 matches 10 bases. CDR1 and CDR2 (germline): SGHNT, YYREEE (reference sequence). This CDR3 region has 16 residues. The V and J ends lost 2 bases and 7 bases, in that order; junction bases with no gene match: 9. CDR3 coding DNA: TGTGCCAGCAGCTTACCACTAGCGGGGAGGAGGAATGAGCAGTTCTTC. It encodes CASSLPLAGRRNEQFF.

This clone occurred a few times. This rearrangement joins TRBV7-9 to TRBJ2-3; weak D call: TRBD2 (6 bases). Germline loops: CDR1 SEHNR, CDR2 FQNEAQ (reference sequence). This CDR3 has 14 residues. V gave up 3 bases and J gave up 6 bases, with 13 bases separating them. The CDR3 DNA sequence: TGTGCCAGCAGCTTGGGCGGGGCTTTCGATACGCAGTATTTT. Protein: CASSLGGAFDTQYF.

This clone was seen more than once but under ten times. The chain uses TRBV2 and TRBJ2-2, with 7 bases lining up with TRBD2. CDR3 length: 15 residues. Germline V CDR1 and CDR2: SNHLY, FYNNEI. V lost 9 bases and J lost 0; bases outside the gene matches: 7. CDR3 protein: CASAPLAANTGELFF. Here the CDR3 DNA reads TGTGCCAGTGCCCCCCTAGCGGCGAACACCGGGGAGCTGTTTTTT.

This clone showed up just a few times. This chain connects TRBV21-1 to TRBJ2-4; TRBD1 is the table's D call and was not checked against the DNA. TRBV21-1 is reported as a pseudogene. The CDR3 runs 18 residues. CDR3 nucleotide sequence: TGTGCCAGCAGCAAAGTCGGTAACAGGGGAACTACTAAAAACATTCAGTACTTC. Protein: CASSKVGNRGTTKNIQYF.

V and J are TRBV6-6 and TRBJ1-1; D uncertain. V lost 6 bases, J lost 0 bases, and 5 bases lay in between. CDR3 size: 12 residues. Germline V gives CDR1 MNHNY, CDR2 SVGAGI (reference sequence). CDR3 sequence (DNA): TGTGCCAGCAGGCGGCTGAACACTGAAGCTTTCTTT. Its protein product is CASRRLNTEAFF.

In this sample, this clone turned up a few times. The chain has TRBV5-6 and TRBJ2-3, with 9 positions matching TRBD2. V trimming: 2 bases; J trimming: 5 bases; junction bases outside the gene matches: 18. Germline CDR1 SGHDT, CDR2 YYEEEE. The CDR3 length is 19 residues. The CDR3 nucleotides read TGTGCCAGCAGCTTTACTCGAGGAGGCGCGGGGGGGCGGGGAGATACGCAGTATTTT. It translates to CASSFTRGGAGGRGDTQYF.

Only a few counts were recorded for this clone. This chain joins TRBV19 and TRBJ2-5, with TRBD2 matching 7 bases. Germline CDR1 LNHDA, CDR2 SQIVND (reference sequence). The CDR3 length is 16 residues. The ends lost 5 bases at V and 5 bases at J; junction bases unmatched: 14. CDR3 sequence: CASSLREVGRGETQYF. For the CDR3, the DNA is TGTGCCAGTAGTCTCCGGGAGGTCGGACGGGGGGAGACCCAGTACTTC.

The chain combines TRBV4-3 with TRBJ1-2, with D perhaps matching TRBD1 (6 bases). There are 13 residues in the CDR3. Per germline, CDR1 LGHNA and CDR2 YSLEER. V shed 1 base and J shed 5 bases, with 8 bases lying between them. The CDR3 nucleotides read TGCGCCAGCAGCCAAGGAGGGGGATATGGCTACACCTTC. Its protein is CASSQGGGYGYTF.

This clone was detected ten times or more. The chain has TRBV6-5 and TRBJ2-7, with unresolved D. Per the germline V gene, CDR1 is MNHEY and CDR2 is SVGAGI. The CDR3 loop spans 13 amino acids. Trimming removed 1 base at V and 0 bases at J, with 4 bases between. The CDR3 reads CASSYFSSYEQYF. The CDR3, as DNA: TGTGCCAGCAGTTACTTCTCCTCCTACGAGCAGTACTTC.

This clone has more than one count but fewer than ten. The chain links TRBV7-2 to TRBJ2-5; 7 bases agree with TRBD1. CDR3 length equals 14 residues. V lost 5 bases to trimming and J lost 5 bases; unmatched junction nucleotides: 8. Germline CDR1 SGHTA, CDR2 FQGNSA. CDR3 residues: CASSRRQGRETQYF. The CDR3 DNA is TGTGCCAGCAGCCGAAGACAGGGTAGGGAGACCCAGTACTTC.

This clone has a handful of counts. The chain is built from TRBV7-9 and TRBJ1-5, with TRBD1 matching over 9 bases. The CDR3 sequence is 14 residues long. V shed 4 bases, J shed 4 bases, and the junction held 2 bases outside the gene matches. The germline V gene encodes CDR1 SEHNR and CDR2 FQNEAQ (reference sequence). CDR3 amino acids: CASSYGQGNQPQHF. In DNA, the CDR3 is TGTGCCAGCAGCTATGGACAGGGGAATCAGCCCCAGCATTTT.

This clone showed up just a few times. The V and J genes are TRBV5-6 and TRBJ2-7, with 7 bases fitting TRBD1. V shed 4 bases and J 0 bases; nucleotides not matched to a gene: 7. CDR1 is SGHDT and CDR2 is YYEEEE in the germline V gene. The CDR3 has 15 residues. CDR3 DNA: TGTGCCAGCAGCCCTCCCGGGACAGCCTCCTACGAGCAGTACTTC. It yields the protein CASSPPGTASYEQYF.

This clone was counted only a few times. V gene TRBV5-1 combines with J gene TRBJ2-3; 7 bases map to TRBD2. V lost 1 base, J lost 0 bases, and 5 bases stayed unmatched. The CDR3 has 16 residues. The V gene's germline CDR1 is SGHRS and CDR2 YFSETQ. CDR3 coding DNA: TGCGCCAGCAGCTTGAACCCAGCGGGGAGCACAGATACGCAGTATTTT. Residues: CASSLNPAGSTDTQYF.

V and J are TRBV9 and TRBJ2-7, with 8 bases fitting TRBD2. The CDR3 has 16 residues. The germline gives CDR1 SGDLS, CDR2 YYNGEE. V shed 3 bases, J shed 0 bases, and the junction held 8 bases outside the gene matches. In DNA, the CDR3 is TGTGCCAGCAGCGCCCAAGCGGGGGTGGCCTCCTACGAGCAGTACTTC. Amino acids: CASSAQAGVASYEQYF.

This clone was found a few times. This chain joins TRBV15 and TRBJ2-1, with a weak D call TRBD1 (6 bases). CDR1 is LNHNV, CDR2 YYDKDF, per germline (reference sequence). With 0 bases removed from V and 4 bases from J, the gap between germline ends came to 10 bases. This CDR3 is 15 amino acids long. Here the CDR3 DNA reads TGTGCCACCAGCAGAGATCCCCAGGGGTACAATGAGCAGTTCTTC. Its translation: CATSRDPQGYNEQFF.